This TCR beta chain was obtained from a study of T cell responses to AZD1222 COVID-19 vaccine. The CDR3 covers 14 residues. V was clipped by 5 bases and J by 2 bases, with 12 bases between them. Germline V gives CDR1 MDHEN, CDR2 SYDVKM. Here immunoSEQ multiplex PCR was the method, and the copy in TCRdb shows in-frame clones only, minus some. The top ten clones hold around 3.7% of a sample with 70,000 to 100,000 clones, approximately 85% of them seen once. The chain is built from TRBV28 and TRBJ1-2; D gene uncertain. Sample: peripheral blood, taken 28 days after the second AZD1222 dose. The TCR was taken from an adult who received the AZD1222 COVID-19 vaccine. CDR3 bases: TGTGCCAGCAGTCCTCTCGACGGGAACTATGGCTACACCTTC. Amino acids: CASSPLDGNYGYTF.